A selection of T cell receptor beta chains follows, all from one sample in a study of technical replicates of blood from several donors. Assay: immunoSEQ multiplex PCR; the TCRdb copy retains only in-frame clones and omits some. The sample holds some 66,000 clones, 95% to 98% seen once. The sequencing input was T cells isolated from PBMCs. The source of these receptors is a human donor in good health. Both conserved end residues are part of each CDR3. The D gene is left open where the match is weak. Only some rows state a clone size, as once, few, many or a class for expanded clones.

>TRBD2|TRBV30|once|TRBJ2-7
CAWRLAGSSYEQYF
TGTGCCTGGAGACTAGCGGGAAGCTCCTACGAGCAGTACTTC
>.|TRBV6-1|.|TRBJ2-1
CASSLNEQFF
TGTGCCAGCAGTCTCAATGAGCAGTTCTTC
>.|TRBV7-9|.|TRBJ2-2
CASSLAFEVLFF
TGTGCCAGCAGCTTAGCGTTCGAGGTCCTGTTTTTT
>.|TRBV7-9|once|TRBJ1-1
CASIKVPSQATEAFF
TGTGCCAGCATTAAGGTCCCCTCACAGGCCACTGAAGCTTTCTTT
>TRBD1|TRBV7-9|.|TRBJ2-7
CASSKDRGKQYF
TGTGCCAGCAGTAAGGACAGGGGTAAGCAGTACTTC
>.|TRBV5-1|.|TRBJ2-2
CASSTYGNTGELFF
TGCGCCAGCAGCACATATGGGAACACCGGGGAGCTGTTTTTT
>.|TRBV5-1|once|TRBJ2-3
CASSRASPGEDTQYF
TGCGCCAGCAGCAGGGCGAGCCCCGGGGAAGATACGCAGTATTTT
>TRBD2|TRBV5-6|.|TRBJ2-7
CASRNRLAGGNEQYF
TGTGCCAGCAGAAATCGACTAGCGGGAGGGAATGAGCAGTACTTC
>TRBD1|TRBV27|.|TRBJ2-7
CASGQDPYEQYF
TGTGCCAGCGGACAGGACCCCTACGAGCAGTACTTC
>.|TRBV7-6|.|TRBJ1-1
CASSIQIPQDTEAFF
TGTGCCAGCAGCATACAAATCCCTCAGGACACTGAAGCTTTCTTT
>.|TRBV6-6|.|TRBJ1-5
CASSYSAGNQPQHF
TGTGCCAGCAGTTACTCGGCAGGGAATCAGCCCCAGCATTTT
>.|TRBV4-1|.|TRBJ2-2
CASRTIGGNTGELFF
TGCGCCAGCAGAACCATCGGAGGGAACACCGGGGAGCTGTTTTTT
>.|TRBV28|.|TRBJ2-7
CASRGGTVSSYEQYF
TGTGCCAGCAGAGGGGGGACAGTCAGCTCCTACGAGCAGTACTTC
>.|TRBV7-9|.|TRBJ1-1
CASSSRGKGPIEAFF
TGTGCCAGCAGCTCCCGAGGGAAAGGCCCCATTGAAGCTTTCTTT
>.|TRBV2|.|TRBJ2-7
CASSGRGGGYEQYF
TGTGCCAGCAGTGGGAGGGGGGGCGGCTACGAGCAGTACTTC
>.|TRBV7-3|.|TRBJ2-3
CASSLIRGELADTQYF
TGTGCCAGCAGCTTAATCAGGGGCGAGTTGGCAGATACGCAGTATTTT
>TRBD1|TRBV5-1|once|TRBJ1-2
CASSLLTGGYGYTF
TGCGCCAGCAGCCTATTGACAGGGGGCTATGGCTACACCTTC
>.|TRBV6-5|.|TRBJ2-7
CASSYSGGGALYEQYF
TGTGCCAGCAGTTACTCGGGTGGAGGAGCTCTCTACGAGCAGTACTTC
>.|TRBV7-9|.|TRBJ1-1
CASSLGSEAFF
TGTGCCAGCAGCTTGGGCAGTGAAGCTTTCTTT
>TRBD1|TRBV5-1|.|TRBJ1-4
CASSLAGTGGNEKLFF
TGCGCCAGCAGCTTGGCCGGGACAGGTGGGAATGAAAAACTGTTTTTT
>TRBD2|TRBV5-1|.|TRBJ2-5
CASSLSTSGGQETQYF
TGCGCCAGCAGCTTATCTACTAGCGGGGGACAAGAGACCCAGTACTTC
>.|TRBV4-1|once|TRBJ1-1
CASSQDVFRGLTEAFF
TGCGCCAGCAGCCAAGATGTATTCAGGGGACTAACTGAAGCTTTCTTT
>.|TRBV2|.|TRBJ2-1
CASSVLEELSSYNEQFF
TGTGCCAGCAGTGTCTTAGAGGAGCTAAGCTCCTACAATGAGCAGTTCTTC
>TRBD2|TRBV7-9|.|TRBJ2-7
CASSQLAGVGYEQYF
TGTGCCAGCAGCCAGCTAGCGGGAGTAGGGTACGAGCAGTACTTC
>TRBD1|TRBV6-6|.|TRBJ2-7
CASSGVGTGGGEQYF
TGTGCCAGCAGTGGGGTAGGGACAGGGGGCGGCGAGCAGTACTTC
>TRBD2|TRBV9|.|TRBJ2-1
CASSEGLLYNEQFF
TGTGCCAGCAGCGAGGGACTACTTTACAATGAGCAGTTCTTC
>.|TRBV6-5|.|TRBJ1-4
CASSRSTTNEKLFF
TGTGCCAGCAGCCGGAGCACAACTAATGAAAAACTGTTTTTT
>.|TRBV30|.|TRBJ2-7
CAWSLVRYEQYF
TGTGCCTGGAGTTTGGTCAGGTACGAGCAGTACTTC
>TRBD2|TRBV28|few|TRBJ2-3
CASSPIAGPSADTQYF
TGTGCCAGCAGTCCAATAGCGGGACCCTCCGCAGATACGCAGTATTTT
>TRBD1|TRBV6-5|.|TRBJ2-7
CASSRGLWYEQYF
TGTGCCAGCAGCAGGGGGCTCTGGTACGAGCAGTACTTC
>.|TRBV12-2|once|TRBJ2-7
CASRLASYGGTYEQYF
TGTGCAAGTCGCTTAGCGAGTTACGGGGGGACCTACGAGCAGTACTTC
>TRBD1|TRBV18|.|TRBJ2-7
CASSPPGQGSYEQYF
TGTGCCAGCTCACCGCCGGGACAGGGCTCCTACGAGCAGTACTTC
>TRBD1|TRBV4-1|.|TRBJ2-2
CASSTRDSNTGELFF
TGCGCCAGCAGCACACGGGACAGCAACACCGGGGAGCTGTTTTTT
>TRBD2|TRBV28|.|TRBJ2-3
CASSLGTSGRLDTQYF
TGTGCCAGCAGTTTAGGGACTAGCGGGAGGTTAGATACGCAGTATTTT
>TRBD1|TRBV10-3|.|TRBJ2-7
CAISKDRAYEQYF
TGTGCCATCTCTAAGGACAGGGCCTACGAGCAGTACTTC
>.|TRBV9|.|TRBJ1-2
CASSVESGMLYGYTF
TGTGCCAGCAGCGTAGAATCAGGGATGTTATATGGCTACACCTTC
>.|TRBV5-1|.|TRBJ2-1
CASSHGLNQYNEQFF
TGCGCCAGCAGTCATGGACTCAATCAATACAATGAGCAGTTCTTC
>TRBD1|TRBV29-1|.|TRBJ2-1
CSVGVGQGKDEQFF
TGCAGCGTTGGGGTGGGACAGGGGAAGGATGAGCAGTTCTTC
>.|TRBV11-2|.|TRBJ2-1
CASSPYAEQFF
TGTGCCAGCAGCCCCTATGCTGAGCAGTTCTTC
>.|TRBV19|.|TRBJ2-7
CASSMTAGEQYF
TGTGCCAGTAGTATGACTGCGGGCGAGCAGTACTTC
>TRBD1|TRBV4-2|.|TRBJ1-6
CASSQFITGVSYNSPLHF
TGTGCCAGCAGCCAATTCATAACAGGGGTTTCCTATAATTCACCCCTCCACTTT
>.|TRBV11-2|.|TRBJ1-2
CASSSDRLYGYTF
TGTGCCAGCAGCTCCGACAGGCTATATGGCTACACCTTC
>TRBD1|TRBV19|once|TRBJ1-5
CASSITGTGQPQHF
TGTGCCAGTAGTATAACAGGGACAGGTCAGCCCCAGCATTTT
>TRBD1|TRBV19|once|TRBJ1-2
CASSYGTGENGYTF
TGTGCCAGTAGTTACGGGACAGGGGAGAATGGCTACACCTTC